A selection of T cell receptor beta chains follows, all from one sample in a study of OX40 agonist ivuxolimab in advanced cancers. Data came from immunoSEQ multiplex PCR; TCRdb stores just in-frame clones and leaves some out. The table has 65,000 to 85,000 clones, over 70% seen once. The sample here was CD4+ or CD8+ T cells sorted from blood, taken in a trial of the OX40 agonist ivuxolimab. These receptors all come from an adult with an advanced solid tumor such as melanoma, head and neck, liver or kidney cancer. The CDR3 runs from the conserved cysteine through the conserved F or W. D genes are given only for firm matches. A clone size is listed for some rows: how often the clone was seen (once, few, many), or a class if it is expanded.

CDR3nt | CDR3aa | d_gene | v_gene | abundance | j_gene
TGTGCCAGCAGCCATCTTATGGAAAGCGGGGGCGGCTACACCTTC | CASSHLMESGGGYTF | - | TRBV4-2 | - | TRBJ1-2
TGTGCCAGTAGTATGGGGACAGGGAATTCACCCCTCCACTTT | CASSMGTGNSPLHF | TRBD1 | TRBV19 | few | TRBJ1-6
TGTGCCAGCAGCTTATACCGCCAGTACACCGGGGAGCTGTTTTTT | CASSLYRQYTGELFF | - | TRBV7-2 | once | TRBJ2-2
TGTGCCAGCAGCAACGGACCGGTCTATGGCTACACCTTC | CASSNGPVYGYTF | - | TRBV6-6 | - | TRBJ1-2
TGTGCCAGCACTCGGGGACCTGGAAACACCATATATTTT | CASTRGPGNTIYF | - | TRBV6-5 | - | TRBJ1-3
TGTGCCAGCAGCTTTCAGGGGGCCGGCACAGATACGCAGTATTTT | CASSFQGAGTDTQYF | TRBD1 | TRBV5-4 | - | TRBJ2-3
TGTGCCAGCAGCTTGGAGGGGAACACTGAAGCTTTCTTT | CASSLEGNTEAFF | - | TRBV5-6 | - | TRBJ1-1
TGTGCCAGTAGTCTGACAGGGGGCGATTCACCCCTCCACTTT | CASSLTGGDSPLHF | TRBD1 | TRBV19 | few | TRBJ1-6
TGTGCCAGCAGTTACTCCCACCGGCTGGACACTGAAGCTTTCTTT | CASSYSHRLDTEAFF | - | TRBV6-5 | once | TRBJ1-1
TGTGCCAGCAAGCGGGGGTCCTACAATGAGCAGTTCTTC | CASKRGSYNEQFF | TRBD2 | TRBV5-6 | few | TRBJ2-1
TGTGCCAGCAGCTTAGACTTTATGGTGGACAGGGGGGGTCGGGATCAGCCCCAGCATTTT | CASSLDFMVDRGGRDQPQHF | TRBD1 | TRBV11-2 | - | TRBJ1-5
TGTGCCAGCAGCTTAGTACAGGGTAGAAATCAGCCCCAGCATTTT | CASSLVQGRNQPQHF | - | TRBV7-8 | - | TRBJ1-5
TGCAGTGTTGAACAGGGGAAGAATGAGCAGTTCTTC | CSVEQGKNEQFF | TRBD1 | TRBV29-1 | few | TRBJ2-1
TGTGCCAGCAGCCAACAGGGTTATGGAAACACCATATATTTT | CASSQQGYGNTIYF | - | TRBV5-4 | few | TRBJ1-3
TGTGCCAGCTCACCTACCCACATTAGAGGGACCGGGGAGCTGTTTTTT | CASSPTHIRGTGELFF | - | TRBV18 | - | TRBJ2-2
TGTGCCAGCAGATTACCGGGACTAGCGGGGGGCACAAACACCGGGGAGCTGTTTTTT | CASRLPGLAGGTNTGELFF | TRBD2 | TRBV7-8 | - | TRBJ2-2
TGTGCCAGCTCACCTAGCGCGAACACCGGGGAGCTGTTTTTT | CASSPSANTGELFF | - | TRBV18 | - | TRBJ2-2
TGTGCCAGCACAGCCAGGGGGGCAGATACGCAGTATTTT | CASTARGADTQYF | - | TRBV6-5 | - | TRBJ2-3
TGTGCCAGCAGTTACGGGCAGATGACCGGGGAGCTGTTTTTT | CASSYGQMTGELFF | - | TRBV6-5 | - | TRBJ2-2
TGTGCCAGCTCACCAGGGGGCCACACCATATATTTT | CASSPGGHTIYF | - | TRBV18 | - | TRBJ1-3
TGCGCCAGCAGCTTCCTATTAGGGGGGGACACTGAAGCTTTCTTT | CASSFLLGGDTEAFF | - | TRBV4-3 | - | TRBJ1-1
TGCGCCAGCAGCTCTCTAGGGGACACTGAAGCTTTCTTT | CASSSLGDTEAFF | - | TRBV5-1 | - | TRBJ1-1
TGCGCCAGCAGCTTAGGACAGGAGATTTTCTACGAGCAGTACTTC | CASSLGQEIFYEQYF | TRBD1 | TRBV5-1 | - | TRBJ2-7
TGTGCCAGCTCACCAATCCAGGGAGTCAACACTGAAGCTTTCTTT | CASSPIQGVNTEAFF | - | TRBV18 | - | TRBJ1-1
TGTGCCAGCAGCTTACCGCCTACCTACAATGAGCAGTTCTTC | CASSLPPTYNEQFF | - | TRBV11-2 | - | TRBJ2-1
TGTGCCACCGAGACAGGGGGCGGGTATGGCTACACCTTC | CATETGGGYGYTF | TRBD1 | TRBV15 | - | TRBJ1-2
TGCGCCAGCAGCTTACAGACAGAGGCCGGGGAGCTGTTTTTT | CASSLQTEAGELFF | - | TRBV5-1 | - | TRBJ2-2
TGTGCCAGTAGTGCTGGGACAGGGAAAACAGATACGCAGTATTTT | CASSAGTGKTDTQYF | TRBD1 | TRBV19 | - | TRBJ2-3
TGTGCCAGCAGCTTGGCCTGGGGAGGCTATGGCTACACCTTC | CASSLAWGGYGYTF | - | TRBV5-4 | few | TRBJ1-2
TGTGCCAGCAGGACGACCGGGCCGAACACTGAAGCTTTCTTT | CASRTTGPNTEAFF | - | TRBV27 | - | TRBJ1-1
TGTGCCATCACCCCGGGGACTAGCGGGACTTACGAGCAGTACTTC | CAITPGTSGTYEQYF | TRBD2 | TRBV10-3 | few | TRBJ2-7
TGTGCCAGCAGCTTAGGTGTTGGGGTCCAAGAGACCCAGTACTTC | CASSLGVGVQETQYF | - | TRBV7-6 | - | TRBJ2-5